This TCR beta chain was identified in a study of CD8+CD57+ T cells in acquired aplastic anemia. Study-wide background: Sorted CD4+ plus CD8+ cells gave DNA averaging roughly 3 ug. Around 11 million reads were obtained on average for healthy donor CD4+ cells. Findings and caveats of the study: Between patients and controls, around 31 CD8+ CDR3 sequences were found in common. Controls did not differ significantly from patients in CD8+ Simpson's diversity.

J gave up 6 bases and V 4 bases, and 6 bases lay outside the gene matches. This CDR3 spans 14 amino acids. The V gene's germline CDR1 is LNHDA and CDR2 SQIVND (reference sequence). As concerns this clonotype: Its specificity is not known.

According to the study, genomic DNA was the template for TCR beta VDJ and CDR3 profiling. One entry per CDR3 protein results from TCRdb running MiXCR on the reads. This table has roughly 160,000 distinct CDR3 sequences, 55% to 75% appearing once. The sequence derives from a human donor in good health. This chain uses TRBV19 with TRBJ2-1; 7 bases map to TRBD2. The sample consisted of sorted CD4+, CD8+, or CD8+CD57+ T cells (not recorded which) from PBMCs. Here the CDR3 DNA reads TGTGCCAGTAGTAGCGGGAGAATGATCAATGAGCAGTTCTTC. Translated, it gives CASSSGRMINEQFF.